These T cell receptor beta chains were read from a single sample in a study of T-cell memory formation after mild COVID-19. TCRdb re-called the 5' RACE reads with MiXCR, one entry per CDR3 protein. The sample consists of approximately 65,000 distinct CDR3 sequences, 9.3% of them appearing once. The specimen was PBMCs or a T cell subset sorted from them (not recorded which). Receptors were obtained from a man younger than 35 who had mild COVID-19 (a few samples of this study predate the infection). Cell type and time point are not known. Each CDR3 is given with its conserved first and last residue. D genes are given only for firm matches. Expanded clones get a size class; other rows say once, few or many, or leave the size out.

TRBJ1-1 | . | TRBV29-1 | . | TGCAGCGTTGAGATAGGGATGGAGAACACTGAAGCTTTCTTT | CSVEIGMENTEAFF
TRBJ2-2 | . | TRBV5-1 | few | TGCGCCAGCAGCTCCGGGGGATACACCGGGGAGCTGTTTTTT | CASSSGGYTGELFF
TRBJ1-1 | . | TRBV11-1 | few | TGTGCCAGCAGCAGACAGGTTGTGGGCACTGAAGCTTTCTTT | CASSRQVVGTEAFF
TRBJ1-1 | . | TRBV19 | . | TGTGCCAGTCCTTGGACTGAAGCTTTCTTT | CASPWTEAFF
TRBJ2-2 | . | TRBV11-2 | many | TGTGCCAGCAGCTTATCCAGGCACACCGGGGAGCTGTTTTTT | CASSLSRHTGELFF
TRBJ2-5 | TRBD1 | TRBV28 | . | TGTGCCAGCAGTTCCCTGGGGACAGGGGGAAGGGAGACCCAGTACTTC | CASSSLGTGGRETQYF
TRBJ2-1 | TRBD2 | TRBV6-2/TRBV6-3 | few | TGTGCCAGCAGCTCCGGACTAGCGGGGCAGTTCTTC | CASSSGLAGQFF
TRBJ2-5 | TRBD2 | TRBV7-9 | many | TGTGCCAGCAGCTTAGGACTAGCGGAGACCCAGTACTTC | CASSLGLAETQYF
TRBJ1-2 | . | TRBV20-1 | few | TGCAGTGCGAGAGGGCAGTTTAACTATGGCTACACCTTC | CSARGQFNYGYTF
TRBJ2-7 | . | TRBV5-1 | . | TGCGCCAGCTCGGGGGTGGGTGACGAGCAGTACTTC | CASSGVGDEQYF
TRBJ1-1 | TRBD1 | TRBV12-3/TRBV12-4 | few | TGTGCCAGCAGTTCCGTGACAGGGGGCACTGAAGCTTTCTTT | CASSSVTGGTEAFF
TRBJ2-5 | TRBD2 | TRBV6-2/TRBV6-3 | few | TGTGCCAGCAGTTACTCGGGGACTAGCGGCCAAGAGACCCAGTACTTC | CASSYSGTSGQETQYF
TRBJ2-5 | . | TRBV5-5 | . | TGTGCCAGCAGCTTGGCGTGGGAGACCCAGTACTTC | CASSLAWETQYF
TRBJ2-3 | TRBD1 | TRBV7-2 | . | TGTGCCAGCAGTGGCAGGGGGCGCCCAGATACGCAGTATTTT | CASSGRGRPDTQYF
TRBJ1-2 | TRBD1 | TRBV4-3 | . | TGCGCCAGCAGCCAAGAGAGACAGGGGGGATATGGCTACACCTTC | CASSQERQGGYGYTF
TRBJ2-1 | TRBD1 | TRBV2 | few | TGTGCCAGCACTCCGGACAGGGGAGATGAGCAGTTCTTC | CASTPDRGDEQFF
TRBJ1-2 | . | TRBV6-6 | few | TGTGCCAGCAGCCCGGCCTCGGTTTGGGGCTACACCTTC | CASSPASVWGYTF
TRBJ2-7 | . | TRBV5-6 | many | TGTGCCAGCAGCTTGCAGGGAGCCTACGAGCAGTACTTC | CASSLQGAYEQYF
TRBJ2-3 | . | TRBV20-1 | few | TGCAGTGCTCCGAGGGTGTTAACAGATACGCAGTATTTT | CSAPRVLTDTQYF
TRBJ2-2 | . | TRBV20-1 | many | TGCAGTGCCAAAAACCCCCTAAACACCGGGGAGCTGTTTTTT | CSAKNPLNTGELFF
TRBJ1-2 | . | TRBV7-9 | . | TGTGCCAGCAGTTCCGGCGACTATGGCTACACCTTC | CASSSGDYGYTF
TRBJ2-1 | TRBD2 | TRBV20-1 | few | TGCAGTGCTAGAGGGGACAGCGGGGGGTTGCAGTTCTTC | CSARGDSGGLQFF
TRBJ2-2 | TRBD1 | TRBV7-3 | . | TGTGCCAGCACCTTAACGGGACAGGGGGGCACCGGGGAGCTGTTTTTT | CASTLTGQGGTGELFF
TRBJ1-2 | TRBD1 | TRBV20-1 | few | TGCAGTGCTAGCCAACAGGGGCTTAGGGGCTACACCTTC | CSASQQGLRGYTF
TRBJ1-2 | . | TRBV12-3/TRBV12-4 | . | TGTGCCAGCTGTCAGGGAGTTGGCTACACCTTC | CASCQGVGYTF
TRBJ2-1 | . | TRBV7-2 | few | TGTGCCAGCAGCATAGGGGCAGGGTGGAATGAGCAGTTCTTC | CASSIGAGWNEQFF
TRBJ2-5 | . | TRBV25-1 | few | TGTGCCAGCAGTCGACCCCCGACAGAGACCCAGTACTTC | CASSRPPTETQYF
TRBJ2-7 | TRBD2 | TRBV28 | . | TGTGCCAGCCTTCCCGGGGGGGGGCTTTACGAGCAGTACTTC | CASLPGGGLYEQYF
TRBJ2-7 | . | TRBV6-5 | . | TGTGCCAGCACCCCCACCAGGACTACCTACGAGCAGTACTTC | CASTPTRTTYEQYF
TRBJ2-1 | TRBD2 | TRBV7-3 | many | TGTGCCAGCAGCTTACAAAGCGGGGGGGAAAATGAGCAGTTCTTC | CASSLQSGGENEQFF
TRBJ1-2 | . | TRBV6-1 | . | TGTGCCAGCAGGAGGGGGATGACAGGCGCCAACTATGGCTACACCTTC | CASRRGMTGANYGYTF
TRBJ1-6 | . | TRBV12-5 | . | TGTGCTAGTGGTTCCGGGGGAACACCCCTCCACTTT | CASGSGGTPLHF
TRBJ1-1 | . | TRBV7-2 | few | TGTGCCAGCAGCTTAGTGCCGGGGCTGAACACTGAAGCTTTCTTT | CASSLVPGLNTEAFF
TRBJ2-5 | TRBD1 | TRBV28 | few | TGTGCCAGCAGTAGGACAGGGATAGTCGAGACCCAGTACTTC | CASSRTGIVETQYF
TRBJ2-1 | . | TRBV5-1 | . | TGCGCCAGCAGCTACGACAGGCATGAGCAGTTCTTC | CASSYDRHEQFF
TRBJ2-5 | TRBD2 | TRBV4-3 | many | TGCGCCAGCAGCCAAAGGACTAGCGGGGGTCAAGAGACCCAGTACTTC | CASSQRTSGGQETQYF
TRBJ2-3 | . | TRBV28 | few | TGTGCCAGCACGACAGGTGGGGGGTTAAATACGCAGTATTTT | CASTTGGGLNTQYF
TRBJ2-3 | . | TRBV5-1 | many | TGCGCCAGCAGCCAAATGCGTCACTTCACAGATACGCAGTATTTT | CASSQMRHFTDTQYF
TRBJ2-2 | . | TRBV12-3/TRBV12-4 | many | TGTGCCAGCAGCCGCAACCCGGGGGCAGGGACCGGGGAGCTGTTTTTT | CASSRNPGAGTGELFF
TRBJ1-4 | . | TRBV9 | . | TGTGCCAGCAGCGTAGATGTGGGCTCAACTAATGAAAAACTGTTTTTT | CASSVDVGSTNEKLFF
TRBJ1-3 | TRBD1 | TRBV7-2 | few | TGTGCCAGCAGCTTAGAGAGGGGGCTGGGAAACACCATATATTTT | CASSLERGLGNTIYF
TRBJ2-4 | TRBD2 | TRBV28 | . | TGTGCCAGCAGTCCTCTAGCGGGAGGGAACATTCAGTACTTC | CASSPLAGGNIQYF
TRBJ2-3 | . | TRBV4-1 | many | TGCGCCAGCAGCCAAGTCGGGGCACCCACAGATACGCAGTATTTT | CASSQVGAPTDTQYF
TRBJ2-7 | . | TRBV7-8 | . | TGTGCCAGCAGCCAAAGACACTCAGACGAGCAGTACTTC | CASSQRHSDEQYF
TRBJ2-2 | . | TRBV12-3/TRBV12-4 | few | TGTGCCAGCAACCTGGGGGTCGGGGAGCTGTTTTTT | CASNLGVGELFF
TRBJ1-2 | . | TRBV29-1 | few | TGCAGCGTTGTGAAGTCCCCTCGTGGGGCAGAGGGCTACACCTTC | CSVVKSPRGAEGYTF
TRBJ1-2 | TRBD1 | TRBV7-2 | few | TGTGCCAGCAGCTCCACGAGGGACAGCCCCTATGGCTACACCTTC | CASSSTRDSPYGYTF
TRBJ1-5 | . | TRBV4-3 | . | TGCGCCAGCAGCCAAGATAAGGGAATCGGCAATCAGCCCCAGCATTTT | CASSQDKGIGNQPQHF
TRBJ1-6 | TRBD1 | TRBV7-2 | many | TGTGCCAGCAGTGGGACAGCAAAACCCCTCCACTTT | CASSGTAKPLHF
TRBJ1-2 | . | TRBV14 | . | TGTGCCAGCAGCCACTTCGACGGGCCAGTAGGGACCCTCTATGGCTACACCTTC | CASSHFDGPVGTLYGYTF
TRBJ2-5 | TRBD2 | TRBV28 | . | TGTGCCAGCACGCCAGCGGGGGGGGAAGAGACCCAGTACTTC | CASTPAGGEETQYF
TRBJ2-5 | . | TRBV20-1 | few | TGCAGTGCCAGCCCCGGGACCCAAGAGACCCAGTACTTC | CSASPGTQETQYF